The clone carrying this T cell receptor beta chain occurred a few times. The data originate from a study of blood T cell repertoires in COVID-19. Study information: COVID-19 samples from acute and convalescent phases originated in the United States, Italy and Spain. Sources were T cells, B-cell-depleted T cells, or PBMCs; the material itself was cDNA or gDNA.

Method: immunoSEQ multiplex PCR; TCRdb's copy keeps in-frame clones and lacks some. Altogether under 200,000 clones are present, about 80% being singletons, with the ten largest covering about 7.2%. The CDR3 covers 17 residues. Germline values: CDR1 KGHDR, CDR2 SFDVKD. After removal of 5 bases from V and 7 bases from J, the junction contained 13 bases not matched to a gene. This chain joins TRBV24-1 and TRBJ2-2, with 9 bases identical to TRBD2. The specimen sequenced was peripheral blood. The TCR originated in a man aged 55-75 years with acute or convalescent COVID-19. CDR3: CATSALGSGSRGGELFF. In nucleotides, the CDR3 is TGTGCCACCAGTGCCCTCGGTAGCGGGAGTAGGGGCGGGGAGCTGTTTTTT.